The TCR beta chain under discussion was sequenced for a study of shared T cell receptors in the human thymus. Here immunoSEQ multiplex PCR was the method, and the copy in TCRdb shows in-frame clones only, minus some. This table has about 380,000 clones, 95% appearing once. The CDR3 loop spans 16 amino acids. Trimming removed 0 bases from V and 8 bases from J; junction bases left unmatched: 11. The germline gives CDR1 SGHRS, CDR2 YFSETQ. Sequencing was done on a sample of thymocytes. The genes are TRBV5-1 and TRBJ2-3, with TRBD2 matching 8 bases. The receptor was derived from a human donor. The CDR3 here is CASSLEAGGRRGTQYF. CDR3 sequence (DNA): TGCGCCAGCAGCTTGGAGGCGGGAGGTCGGCGGGGTACGCAGTATTTT.